The clone carrying this TCR beta chain was detected only a few times. Its antigen is unknown. The data belong to a study of cytomegalovirus exposure and HLA in healthy donors. Each donor was healthy, and each was a bone marrow donor. This PCR relied on a set of 60 Vbeta primers and 13 Jbeta primers. Repertoires were generated with immunoSEQ multiplex PCR, while TCRdb's copy carries only in-frame clones and drops some. The data show some 130,000 clones, 79% seen once. The germline V gene has CDR1 LNHDA and CDR2 SQIVND (reference sequence). V shed 6 bases and J 5 bases; nucleotides not matched to a gene: 1. The CDR3 covers 14 residues. General study findings and limits: The study recorded around 160 TCR beta chains that were cytomegalovirus-associated. V- and J-gene trimming of TCR beta was linked (in a later analysis) to a missense DCLRE1C variant.

Sequenced input: PBMCs. The gene calls are TRBV19 and TRBJ2-1; 13 bases map to TRBD2. The TCR originated in a man aged 35-49 years in good health and CMV-seropositive. CDR3 sequence (DNA): TGTGCCAGTAGCGGACTAGCGGGAGACAATGAGCAGTTCTTC. Residues: CASSGLAGDNEQFF.